These 10 T cell receptor beta chains came from one sample sequenced in a study of blood T cells in healthy people across ages (dated by TCRdb to the mid-2010s). Libraries were prepared through 5' RACE. TCRdb records Illumina HiSeq 2500 as the sequencer. A second PCR of about 7 to 12 cycles was run with a J-beta primer mix and a sample-barcoded 5' primer. The public reads were reanalyzed by TCRdb: fastp trimming at Q25, MiXCR alignment, in-frame beta chains only. Each record represents a unique CDR3 protein, reported with the most common genes and DNA among its rows. For this sample the table gives about 680,000 distinct CDR3 sequences, of which more than 40% were detected only once. About a third of the sample is held by the ten biggest clonotypes. Sequencing was carried out using blood. These receptors all come from a woman between 55 and 75 years old in good health.

This chain uses TRBV27 with TRBJ2-7, with D possibly being TRBD1 or TRBD2 (5 bases each). Trimming left V 5 bases short and J 3 bases short, with 17 bases between. This CDR3 is built from 15 residues. In germline, CDR1 is MNHEY, CDR2 SMNVEV (reference sequence). The CDR3 nucleotides read TGTGCCAGCAGTCCACGGGACGTCGCGGGCTACGAGCAGTACTTC. Translated, it gives CASSPRDVAGYEQYF.

The chain employs TRBV14 and TRBJ1-2, with D maybe TRBD1 (5 bases). The CDR3 extends over 13 amino acids. V shed 1 base and J shed 4 bases, with 7 bases lying between them. Germline V lookup: CDR1 SGHDN, CDR2 FVKESK. The CDR3 spells CASSQVGLYGYTF. In DNA, the CDR3 is TGTGCCAGCAGCCAAGTGGGACTCTATGGCTACACCTTC.

The CDR3 DNA reads as TGTGCCAGCTCACCCCAGGGGGCCCCGGGAGAGCAGTACTTC. Its translation: CASSPQGAPGEQYF. This sequence joins TRBV18 and TRBJ2-7; 8 nucleotides agree with TRBD1. After removal of 3 bases from V and 7 bases from J, the junction contained 8 bases not matched to a gene. The CDR3 has 14 amino acids. CDR1 is KGHSH, CDR2 LQKENI, per germline. Using reference TRBV18 and TRBJ2-7 for the parts outside the CDR3, the full variable domain is NAGVMQNPRHLVRRRGQEARLRCSPMKGHSHVYWYRQLPEEGLKFMVYLQKENIIDESGMPKERFSAEFPKEGPSILRIQQVVRGDSAAYFCASSPQGAPGEQYFGPGTRLTVT.

This clonotype was seen a handful of times. V usage is TRBV28 and J usage is TRBJ2-4; 8 positions match TRBD2. Per germline, CDR1 MDHEN and CDR2 SYDVKM. Unmatched junction bases numbered 6, after V lost 7 bases and J lost 1 base. The CDR3 has 15 residues. CDR3 protein: CASTTAGEAKNIQYF. As DNA, the CDR3 is TGTGCCAGCACTACAGCGGGAGAGGCCAAAAACATTCAGTACTTC.

On this clonotype: Just one base apart from a much larger clone, this may be a read error. The chain joins TRBV7-2 to TRBJ1-1; the D gene is possibly TRBD1 (6 bases). Germline CDR1 and CDR2: SGHTA and FQGNSA. This CDR3 comprises 13 residues. With 3 bases removed from V and 5 bases from J, the gap between germline ends came to 10 bases. The CDR3 DNA reads TGTGCCAGCAGCTTTAGGAGGGGGACTGAAGCTTTCTTT. This gives the protein CASSFRRGTEAFF.

The chain is built from TRBV28 and TRBJ2-3; 7 nucleotides match TRBD2. The trim removed 3 bases at V and 2 bases at J, leaving 14 bases unmatched. The CDR3 has 18 amino acids. Germline V CDR1 and CDR2: MDHEN, SYDVKM. The DNA for the CDR3 is TGTGCCAGCAGTTTCCACCCGGCCCTAGCGGCTGCCACAGATACGCAGTATTTT. Its translation: CASSFHPALAAATDTQYF.

This chain links TRBV6-6 with TRBJ2-7; D is uncertain. CDR1 and CDR2 (germline): MNHNY, SVGAGI (reference sequence). Trimming stripped 6 bases from V and 3 bases from J, with 12 bases between. The CDR3 is 13 amino acids. The CDR3 DNA reads as TGTGCCAGCAGCCGCGGAGATTACTACGAGCAGTACTTC. It specifies CASSRGDYYEQYF.

This clonotype was seen a handful of times. The CDR3 is CASSSGTGFETQYF. In DNA, the CDR3 is TGTGCCAGCAGTTCAGGGACAGGGTTTGAGACCCAGTACTTC. This chain links TRBV6-6 with TRBJ2-5; 9 bases match TRBD1. Germline lookup yields CDR1 MNHNY and CDR2 SVGAGI (reference sequence). Germline trimming cut 4 bases from V and 5 bases from J; bases unmatched to any gene: 5. There are 14 residues in the CDR3.

The CDR3 loop is CASSLAPGQRNNEQFF. CDR3 nucleotides: TGCGCCAGCAGCTTGGCCCCCGGTCAACGCAATAATGAGCAGTTCTTC. This chain uses TRBV5-1 with TRBJ2-1; D not certain. V shed 0 bases and J shed 7 bases, with 17 bases lying between them. Per germline, CDR1 SGHRS and CDR2 YFSETQ. CDR3 length: 16 residues.

The chain couples TRBV7-2 to TRBJ2-6; the match to TRBD1 covers 10 bases. Trimming took 1 base from V and 0 from J; bases not matched to a gene: 9. The CDR3 is 20 amino acids. Germline V gene data show CDR1 as SGHTA and CDR2 as FQGNSA. The CDR3 nucleotides are TGTGCCAGCAGCTTAGGGGGACAGGGGCTAATTCTCTCTGGGGCCAACGTCCTGACTTTC. This codes for CASSLGGQGLILSGANVLTF. The full variable domain, completed using reference TRBV7-2 and TRBJ2-6, is GAGVSQSPSNKVTEKGKDVELRCDPISGHTALYWYRQSLGQGLEFLIYFQGNSAPDKSGLPSDRFSAERTGGSVSTLTIQRTQQEDSAVYLCASSLGGQGLILSGANVLTFGAGSRLTVL.